Below, 17 T cell receptor beta chains from the same sample are listed, as sequenced in a study of regulatory T cells in long-lasting Graves disease (dated by TCRdb to about 2021). Libraries were built with multiplex PCR. The run used an Illumina HiSeq 4000. iRepertoire HTBI primers and Arm-PCR amplification of CDR3 regions were used to construct TCR beta libraries. TCRdb's own reprocessing of the public reads used fastp at Q25 and MiXCR and kept productive beta chains. One record per CDR3 amino acid sequence lists the most common genes and DNA. The sample data list 350,000 to 500,000 distinct CDR3 sequences, and over 15% of these were observed just once. About 23% of the sample rests with the top ten. Interpreted using the paper, the time point label stands for: newly diagnosed GD, antithyroid drugs for less than 3 months. For both TCR sequencing and RNA sequencing, RNA was extracted from PBMCs in TRIzol.

These same records also appear under a second study, on T cells in Graves' hyperthyroidism and ophthalmopathy.

The sample was peripheral blood mononuclear cells (PBMCs), taken at new diagnosis, from a patient treated with antithyroid drugs. The source of these receptors is a woman in her late teens or twenties with Graves disease. Donor details come from another sample of the same person, matched by shared clones.

This clonotype occurred many times. The CDR3 sequence: CASSSGSPPKFDPFF. The CDR3 DNA follows: TGTGCCAGCAGCTCCGGGAGCCCGCCGAAATTTGATCCTTTCTTT. This chain uses TRBV11-2 with TRBJ1-1; D is undetermined. V dropped 4 bases and J dropped 12 bases, with 24 bases sitting between them. The CDR3 covers 15 residues. Germline V gives CDR1 SGHAT, CDR2 FQNNGV.

The V gene is TRBV9, the J gene TRBJ2-7; TRBD1 aligns across 7 bases. Germline values: CDR1 SGDLS, CDR2 YYNGEE. Trimming cost V 1 base and J 7 bases; bases outside gene matches: 8. This CDR3 has 14 amino acids. CDR3 amino acids: CASSVSDRVEEQYF. The CDR3 DNA follows: TGTGCCAGCAGCGTAAGCGACAGGGTTGAGGAGCAGTACTTC.

In the case of this clonotype: The CDR3 does not end in the conserved phenylalanine or tryptophan, so this is likely a read error. The CDR3 DNA sequence: TGTGCCATCCAAGGACTGAGCACTGAAGCTTTCCTT. It is translated as CAIQGLSTEAFL. The chain uses TRBV27 and TRBJ1-1; no firm D call. CDR1 MNHEY and CDR2 SMNVEV come from the germline V gene (reference sequence). The CDR3 is made up of 12 amino acids. V lost 10 bases, J lost 4 bases, and 13 bases lay in between.

The rearrangement joins TRBV24-1 to TRBJ2-3; either TRBD1 or TRBD2 may supply D (5 bases each). Deletions cut 4 bases from V and 8 bases from J, with 15 bases between. The germline CDR1 and CDR2 sequences are KGHDR and SFDVKD. The CDR3 sequence is 14 residues long. The chain's CDR3 is CATSDEGIAGTQYF. CDR3 nucleotide sequence: TGTGCCACCAGTGACGAGGGGATTGCGGGTACGCAGTATTTT.

The chain has TRBV27 and TRBJ2-6; 10 bases map to TRBD1. V shed 5 bases and J 3 bases; nucleotides not matched to a gene: 10. CDR1 and CDR2 (germline): MNHEY, SMNVEV (reference sequence). The CDR3 has 18 residues. CDR3 in amino acids: CASSPDRGQMFGANVLTF. Written as DNA, the CDR3 is TGTGCCAGCAGTCCTGACAGGGGGCAGATGTTTGGGGCCAACGTCCTGACTTTC.

This clonotype was detected many times. The chain recombines TRBV28 with TRBJ1-5; TRBD1 might be the D (5 bases). V shed 6 bases and J shed 6 bases, with 18 bases lying between them. From germline, CDR1 is MDHEN and CDR2 SYDVKM. The CDR3 loop spans 15 amino acids. This chain's CDR3 is CASRMTGTAGQPQHF. CDR3 nucleotides: TGTGCCAGCAGGATGACCGGGACCGCGGGTCAGCCCCAGCATTTT.

This clonotype was found many times. The chain joins TRBV30 to TRBJ1-6; no definite D call. V was pared by 1 base and J by 3 bases, with 10 bases between. Per the germline V gene, CDR1 is GTSNPN and CDR2 is SVGIG (reference sequence). The CDR3 totals 15 residues. The CDR3 loop is CAWSGRDGYNSPLHF. As DNA, the CDR3 is TGTGCCTGGAGTGGAAGGGATGGCTATAATTCACCCCTCCACTTT.

This clonotype was seen more than once but under ten times. V and J are TRBV3-1 and TRBJ2-2, with D possibly TRBD2 on 5 matching bases. Germline V CDR1 and CDR2: LGHDT, YNNKEL (reference sequence). CDR3 length: 12 residues. The V end lost 3 bases, the J end lost 7 bases, and 6 bases lay between the germline ends. CDR3 sequence reads: CASSHTSGELFF. In DNA, the CDR3 is TGTGCCAGCAGCCATACTAGCGGGGAGCTGTTTTTT.

This chain joins TRBV28 and TRBJ2-1; D gene ambiguous. Trimming cost V 6 bases and J 0 bases, with 12 bases left between them. This CDR3 contains 15 residues. Germline values: CDR1 MDHEN, CDR2 SYDVKM. The CDR3 loop is CASSSLGPSYNEQFF. The CDR3 coding sequence is TGTGCCAGCAGCAGCCTTGGGCCCTCCTACAATGAGCAGTTCTTC.

The V call is TRBV25-1, the J call TRBJ2-2, with TRBD1 identical over 7 bases. CDR1 and CDR2 from the germline V gene are MGHDK and SYGVNS. The CDR3 spans 15 residues. V was pared by 6 bases and J by 0 bases, with 4 bases of the junction left unmatched. CDR3 coding DNA: TGTGCCAGCAGGGGACAGCCATCGAACACCGGGGAGCTGTTTTTT. Translating gives CASRGQPSNTGELFF. The variable domain in full, completed from reference TRBV25-1 and TRBJ2-2, reads EADIYQTPRYLVIGTGKKITLECSQTMGHDKMYWYQQDPGMELHLIHYSYGVNSTEKGDLSSESTVSRIRTEHFPLTLESARPSHTSQYLCASRGQPSNTGELFFGEGSRLTVL.

At least ten counts were recorded for this clonotype. The V and J genes are TRBV3-1 and TRBJ1-3; maybe TRBD1 (6 bases). The V gene lost 3 bases and the J gene lost 4 bases, with 7 bases spanning the gap. This CDR3 contains 13 residues. Looked up from germline, CDR1 is LGHDT and CDR2 is YNNKEL (reference sequence). The chain's CDR3 is CASSHGQGNTIYF. The CDR3, as DNA: TGTGCCAGCAGCCATGGACAGGGAAACACCATATATTTT.

This clonotype was seen many times. The CDR3 sequence is CASSLGLAGPLDTQYF. Here the CDR3 DNA reads TGTGCCAGCAGCTTAGGACTAGCGGGACCATTGGATACGCAGTATTTT. The J gene is TRBJ2-3, the V gene TRBV7-9; 11 positions agree with TRBD2. The CDR3 loop spans 16 amino acids. J gave up 6 bases and V 1 base, and 6 bases lay outside the gene matches. Looked up from germline, CDR1 is SEHNR and CDR2 is FQNEAQ (reference sequence).

In this sample, this clonotype turned up many times. This chain uses TRBV2 with TRBJ2-7; 13 bases are a match to TRBD2. Germline-derived CDR1 and CDR2 are SNHLY and FYNNEI. The CDR3 has 18 residues. V trimming: 7 bases; J trimming: 3 bases; junction bases outside the gene matches: 15. In DNA, the CDR3 is TGTGCCAGCAACCGACTAGCGGGAGGAGACCGACCTTTCTACGAGCAGTACTTC. Its translation: CASNRLAGGDRPFYEQYF.

The chain recombines TRBV5-4 with TRBJ2-4; 9 nucleotides match TRBD1. V dropped 4 bases and J dropped 8; count of bases not matched to a gene: 7. Per germline, CDR1 SGHNT and CDR2 YYREEE (reference sequence). The CDR3 sequence is 14 residues long. CDR3 region: CASSTQGAADIQYF. CDR3 sequence (DNA): TGTGCCAGCAGCACACAGGGGGCTGCGGACATTCAGTACTTC.

Only a few counts were recorded for this clonotype. The rearrangement uses TRBV20-1 and TRBJ2-3; D remains ambiguous. Between the trimmed V and J ends, which lost 3 bases and 2 bases, there was a span of 12 bases. The V gene's germline CDR1 is DFQATT and CDR2 SNEGSKA (reference sequence). This CDR3 spans 14 amino acids. Here the CDR3 DNA reads TGCAGTGCTAGGGGTCCGGCCAACACAGATACGCAGTATTTT. This sequence encodes CSARGPANTDTQYF.

The sample holds many counts of this clonotype. V gene TRBV28 combines with J gene TRBJ1-5; D possibly corresponds to TRBD1 (5 bases). The germline V gene has CDR1 MDHEN and CDR2 SYDVKM. V lost 1 base to trimming and J lost 0 bases, with 13 bases between them. CDR3 length: 17 amino acids. CDR3 nucleotide sequence: TGTGCCAGCAGTTTATTTACTGGGACCGGTAGCAATCAGCCCCAGCATTTT. It specifies CASSLFTGTGSNQPQHF.

V is TRBV27 and J is TRBJ2-2; D not resolved. Trimming shortened V by 4 bases and J by 4 bases, and 10 bases separated the two germline ends. The germline gives CDR1 MNHEY, CDR2 SMNVEV (reference sequence). This CDR3 has 14 amino acids. CDR3 sequence: CASSYPTGTGELFF. Here the CDR3 DNA reads TGTGCCAGCAGTTACCCCACGGGCACCGGGGAGCTGTTTTTT.